Listed below are T cell receptor beta chains from one sample, sequenced in a study of blood T cell repertoires in COVID-19. The method was immunoSEQ multiplex PCR; TCRdb's version includes in-frame clones alone and lacks a portion of them. The repertoire holds roughly 150,000 clones, with 75% to 90% as singletons. Material: PBMCs or T cells enriched from blood (not recorded which). These receptors all come from a man between 65 and 79 years old who had been exposed to COVID-19. The CDR3 runs from the conserved cysteine through the conserved F or W. D genes are given only for firm matches. A clone size is listed for some rows: how often the clone was seen (once, few, many), or a class if it is expanded.

v_gene: TRBV5-1; j_gene: TRBJ1-5; abundance: .; d_gene: .; CDR3aa: CASSPGGGSGQPQHF; CDR3nt: TGCGCCAGCAGCCCGGGCGGGGGCTCGGGTCAGCCCCAGCATTTT
v_gene: TRBV5-5; j_gene: TRBJ1-1; abundance: few; d_gene: TRBD1; CDR3aa: CASSIGTGRIPEAFF; CDR3nt: TGTGCCAGCAGCATCGGGACAGGGAGGATCCCTGAAGCTTTCTTT
v_gene: TRBV30; j_gene: TRBJ1-1; abundance: .; d_gene: .; CDR3aa: CAWRLTNTEAFF; CDR3nt: TGTGCCTGGAGACTAACGAACACTGAAGCTTTCTTT
v_gene: TRBV18; j_gene: TRBJ1-2; abundance: .; d_gene: .; CDR3aa: CASSPPMGRGGYTF; CDR3nt: TGTGCCAGCTCACCACCGATGGGGAGGGGTGGCTACACCTTC
v_gene: TRBV7-2; j_gene: TRBJ2-1; abundance: .; d_gene: .; CDR3aa: CASSRNGGLSSYNEQFF; CDR3nt: TGTGCCAGCAGTAGGAATGGGGGGTTGAGCTCCTACAATGAGCAGTTCTTC
v_gene: TRBV6-6; j_gene: TRBJ1-2; abundance: once; d_gene: TRBD1; CDR3aa: CASSSQGDGYTF; CDR3nt: TGTGCCAGCAGCTCCCAGGGGGATGGCTACACCTTC
v_gene: TRBV30; j_gene: TRBJ1-1; abundance: .; d_gene: .; CDR3aa: CAWRADTEAFF; CDR3nt: TGTGCCTGGAGAGCCGACACTGAAGCTTTCTTT
v_gene: TRBV5-1; j_gene: TRBJ2-3; abundance: once; d_gene: .; CDR3aa: CASSRQENTDTQYF; CDR3nt: TGCGCCAGCAGCAGGCAGGAAAACACAGATACGCAGTATTTT
v_gene: TRBV20-1; j_gene: TRBJ2-3; abundance: .; d_gene: TRBD2; CDR3aa: CSASSGGGTDTQYF; CDR3nt: TGCAGTGCGAGTAGCGGGGGGGGGACAGATACGCAGTATTTT
v_gene: TRBV27; j_gene: TRBJ2-1; abundance: .; d_gene: TRBD2; CDR3aa: CASSLTSGRLNNEQFF; CDR3nt: TGTGCCAGCAGTTTGACTAGCGGGAGACTTAACAATGAGCAGTTCTTC
v_gene: TRBV2; j_gene: TRBJ1-2; abundance: once; d_gene: .; CDR3aa: CASSLTGEGYTF; CDR3nt: TGTGCCAGCAGCCTGACGGGGGAGGGCTACACCTTC
v_gene: TRBV6-2/TRBV6-3; j_gene: TRBJ2-2; abundance: .; d_gene: .; CDR3aa: CASSYKLGSTGELFF; CDR3nt: TGTGCCAGCAGTTACAAGCTAGGTAGCACCGGGGAGCTGTTTTTT
v_gene: TRBV27; j_gene: TRBJ1-1; abundance: few; d_gene: .; CDR3aa: CASSLAGKGLRTEAFF; CDR3nt: TGTGCCAGCAGTTTGGCTGGGAAGGGACTGCGCACTGAAGCTTTCTTT
v_gene: TRBV5-1; j_gene: TRBJ1-1; abundance: once; d_gene: .; CDR3aa: CASRTEMNTEAFF; CDR3nt: TGCGCCAGCAGGACGGAGATGAACACTGAAGCTTTCTTT
v_gene: TRBV9; j_gene: TRBJ2-3; abundance: once; d_gene: .; CDR3aa: CASSVGGGQYTDTQYF; CDR3nt: TGTGCCAGCAGCGTAGGAGGAGGACAGTACACAGATACGCAGTATTTT
v_gene: TRBV5-1; j_gene: TRBJ1-1; abundance: .; d_gene: TRBD1; CDR3aa: CASSGGQGNTEAFF; CDR3nt: TGCGCCAGCAGCGGCGGACAGGGGAACACTGAAGCTTTCTTT
v_gene: TRBV19; j_gene: TRBJ1-1; abundance: .; d_gene: .; CDR3aa: CASSIRGNSQNTEAFF; CDR3nt: TGTGCCAGTAGTATAAGGGGTAACAGCCAGAACACTGAAGCTTTCTTT
v_gene: TRBV11-3; j_gene: TRBJ2-7; abundance: .; d_gene: .; CDR3aa: CASSSDNANEQYF; CDR3nt: TGTGCCAGCAGCTCCGACAACGCGAACGAGCAGTACTTC
v_gene: TRBV5-1; j_gene: TRBJ2-5; abundance: .; d_gene: TRBD1; CDR3aa: CASSGQPQETQYF; CDR3nt: TGCGCCAGCTCGGGACAGCCACAAGAGACCCAGTACTTC
v_gene: TRBV6-1; j_gene: TRBJ1-2; abundance: .; d_gene: .; CDR3aa: CASSEALGANYGYTF; CDR3nt: TGTGCCAGCAGTGAAGCTTTGGGGGCGAACTATGGCTACACCTTC
v_gene: TRBV7-9; j_gene: TRBJ1-1; abundance: .; d_gene: TRBD1; CDR3aa: CASSWDRDTEAFF; CDR3nt: TGTGCCAGCAGCTGGGACAGGGACACTGAAGCTTTCTTT
v_gene: TRBV28; j_gene: TRBJ2-3; abundance: .; d_gene: TRBD2; CDR3aa: CASSYYPTGGLAGVYADTQYF; CDR3nt: TGTGCCAGCAGTTACTACCCGACAGGGGGACTAGCGGGAGTATATGCAGATACGCAGTATTTT
v_gene: TRBV28; j_gene: TRBJ2-7; abundance: once; d_gene: TRBD2; CDR3aa: CASRTTSGQRAEQYF; CDR3nt: TGTGCCAGCAGAACGACTAGCGGACAACGTGCCGAGCAGTACTTC
v_gene: TRBV30; j_gene: TRBJ2-3; abundance: .; d_gene: .; CDR3aa: CAWTTGTDTQYF; CDR3nt: TGTGCCTGGACAACAGGCACAGATACGCAGTATTTT
v_gene: TRBV5-5; j_gene: TRBJ1-6; abundance: few; d_gene: .; CDR3aa: CASSFGLKKEDSPLHF; CDR3nt: TGTGCCAGCAGCTTCGGACTCAAAAAGGAGGATTCACCCCTCCACTTT
v_gene: TRBV6-2/TRBV6-3; j_gene: TRBJ2-7; abundance: .; d_gene: .; CDR3aa: CASSVIQVPSSYEQYF; CDR3nt: TGTGCCAGCAGTGTAATACAGGTACCCAGCTCCTACGAGCAGTACTTC
v_gene: TRBV5-4; j_gene: TRBJ2-7; abundance: .; d_gene: .; CDR3aa: CAMTLGGYEQYF; CDR3nt: TGTGCCATGACTTTAGGGGGCTACGAGCAGTACTTC
v_gene: TRBV28; j_gene: TRBJ1-1; abundance: few; d_gene: TRBD1; CDR3aa: CASRSGTGTGAEAFF; CDR3nt: TGTGCCAGCAGATCCGGGACAGGAACGGGGGCTGAAGCTTTCTTT